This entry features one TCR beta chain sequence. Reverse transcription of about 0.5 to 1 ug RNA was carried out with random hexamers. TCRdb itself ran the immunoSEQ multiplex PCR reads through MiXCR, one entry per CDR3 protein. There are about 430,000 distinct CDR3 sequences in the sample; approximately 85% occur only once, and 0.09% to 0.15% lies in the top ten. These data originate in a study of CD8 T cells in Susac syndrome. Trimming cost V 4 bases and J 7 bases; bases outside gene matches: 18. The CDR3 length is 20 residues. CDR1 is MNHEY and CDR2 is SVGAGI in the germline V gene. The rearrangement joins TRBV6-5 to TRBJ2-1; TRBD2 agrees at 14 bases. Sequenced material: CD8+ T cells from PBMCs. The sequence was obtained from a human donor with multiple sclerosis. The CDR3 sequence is CASSWGLGTSGSKGVNEQFF. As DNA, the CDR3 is TGTGCCAGCAGTTGGGGTTTAGGGACTAGCGGGAGTAAGGGTGTGAATGAGCAGTTCTTC.